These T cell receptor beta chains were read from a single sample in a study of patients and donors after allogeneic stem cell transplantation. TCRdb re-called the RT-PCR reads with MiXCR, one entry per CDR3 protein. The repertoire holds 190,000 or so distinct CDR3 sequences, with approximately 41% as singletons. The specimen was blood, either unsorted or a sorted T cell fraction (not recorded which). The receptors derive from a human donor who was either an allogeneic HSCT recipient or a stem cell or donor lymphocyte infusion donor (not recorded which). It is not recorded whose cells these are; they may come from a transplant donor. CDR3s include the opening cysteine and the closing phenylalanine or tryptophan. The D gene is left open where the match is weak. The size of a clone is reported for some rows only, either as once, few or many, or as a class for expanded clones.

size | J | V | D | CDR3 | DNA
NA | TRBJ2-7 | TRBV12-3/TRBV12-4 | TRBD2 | CASTLGTTYEQYF | TGTGCCAGCACCCTTGGGACTACCTACGAGCAGTACTTC
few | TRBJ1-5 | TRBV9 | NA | CASSSGYGPQHF | TGTGCCAGCTCCTCAGGGTATGGGCCCCAGCATTTT
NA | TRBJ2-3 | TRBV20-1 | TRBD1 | CSAGQDRGRDTQYF | TGCAGTGCTGGGCAGGACAGGGGGCGGGATACGCAGTATTTT
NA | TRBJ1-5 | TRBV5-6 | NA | CASSFGRGPVNQPQHF | TGTGCCAGCAGCTTTGGTAGGGGCCCAGTAAATCAGCCCCAGCATTTT
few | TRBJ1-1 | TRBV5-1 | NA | CASSLVEGAGTEAFF | TGCGCCAGCAGCTTGGTAGAGGGAGCCGGTACTGAAGCTTTCTTT
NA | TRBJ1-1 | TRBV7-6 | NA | CASSPRQTGNTEAFF | TGTGCCAGCAGCCCTAGGCAGACAGGGAACACTGAAGCTTTCTTT
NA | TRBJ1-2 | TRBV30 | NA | CAWREHGYTF | TGTGCCTGGCGCGAGCATGGCTACACCTTC
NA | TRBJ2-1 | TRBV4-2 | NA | CASSQMPNLLAVNEQFF | TGTGCCAGCAGCCAAATGCCTAACCTTCTAGCAGTAAATGAGCAGTTCTTC
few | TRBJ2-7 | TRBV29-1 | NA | CSARVISYEQYF | TGCAGCGCCAGGGTGATTAGCTACGAGCAGTACTTC
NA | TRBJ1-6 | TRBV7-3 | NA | CASSLTWTGKSPLHF | TGTGCCAGCAGCTTAACGTGGACTGGGAAGTCACCCCTCCACTTT
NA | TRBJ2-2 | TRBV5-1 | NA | CASSLAGTPNTGELFF | TGCGCCAGCAGCTTGGCAGGGACACCGAACACCGGGGAGCTGTTTTTT
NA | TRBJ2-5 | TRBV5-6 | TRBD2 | CASSFGLAGSMGETQYF | TGTGCCAGCAGCTTCGGACTAGCGGGAAGTATGGGAGAGACCCAGTACTTC
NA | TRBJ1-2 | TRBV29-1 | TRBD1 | CSVNVPQGYSYGYTF | TGCAGCGTTAATGTACCACAGGGGTACAGCTATGGCTACACCTTC
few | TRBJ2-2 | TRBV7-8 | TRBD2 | CASSLGTSGNTGELFF | TGTGCCAGCAGCTTGGGGACTAGCGGCAACACCGGGGAGCTGTTTTTT
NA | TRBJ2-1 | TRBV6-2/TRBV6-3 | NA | CASRASTYNEQFF | TGTGCCAGCAGGGCCAGCACCTACAATGAGCAGTTCTTC
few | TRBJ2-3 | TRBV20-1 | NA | CSAGDWRPPWEDTQYF | TGCAGTGCCGGGGACTGGAGGCCCCCTTGGGAAGATACGCAGTATTTT
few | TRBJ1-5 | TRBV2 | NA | CASTEGRGNQPQHF | TGTGCCAGCACTGAGGGAAGGGGCAATCAGCCCCAGCATTTT
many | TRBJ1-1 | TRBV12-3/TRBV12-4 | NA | CASSLAGTEAFF | TGTGCCAGCAGTTTAGCAGGCACTGAAGCTTTCTTT
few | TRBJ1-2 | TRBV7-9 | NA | CASGGDPYGYTF | TGTGCCAGCGGGGGAGACCCCTATGGCTACACCTTC
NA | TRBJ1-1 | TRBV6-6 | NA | CASSYNVAGEAFF | TGTGCCAGCAGTTACAACGTCGCAGGTGAAGCTTTCTTT